This T cell receptor (beta chain) was sequenced during a study of identical twins. Trimming removed 6 bases from V and 0 bases from J, with 14 bases in between. The CDR3 is made up of 15 amino acids. From germline, CDR1 is MNHEY and CDR2 SVGEGT. TCRdb re-called the 5' RACE reads through MiXCR, storing one row per CDR3 protein. Of fewer than 550,000 distinct CDR3 sequences listed, approximately 16% were seen once; the top ten hold about 0.4%. The sample was also linked to a second study, of yellow fever vaccine responses in identical twins.

The receptor's source is a woman younger than 30 in good health. The sequenced material came from CD4+ T cells sorted from blood. The rearrangement links TRBV6-2 or TRBV6-3 to TRBJ1-2; no clear D gene. The chain's CDR3 is CASRANSKANYGYTF. CDR3 coding DNA: TGTGCCAGCAGGGCCAACAGTAAAGCTAACTATGGCTACACCTTC.